This T cell receptor (beta chain) originates from a study of cytomegalovirus exposure and HLA in healthy donors. The PCR had 60 Vbeta and 13 Jbeta primers. Sequenced by immunoSEQ multiplex PCR; TCRdb stores in-frame clones only, minus some. The sample carries around 100,000 clones, over 75% recorded once. This CDR3 is 16 amino acids long. Germline lookup yields CDR1 SEHNR and CDR2 FQNEAQ (reference sequence). Trimming took 4 bases from V and 5 from J; bases not matched to a gene: 8. The donors comprised healthy bone marrow donors. Sequencing was performed on PBMCs. The chain joins TRBV7-9 to TRBJ1-2; TRBD1 aligns across 12 bases. The receptor was isolated from a male donor in good health and CMV-seropositive. CDR3 nucleotides: TGTGCCAGCAGCTCGACCCCGGGACAGGGGGCTTATGGCTACACCTTC. It specifies CASSSTPGQGAYGYTF. Combining the CDR3 with reference TRBV7-9 and TRBJ1-2 gives the whole variable domain DTGVSQNPRHKITKRGQNVTFRCDPISEHNRLYWYRQTLGQGPEFLTYFQNEAQLEKSRLLSDRFSAERPKGSFSTLEIQRTEQGDSAMYLCASSSTPGQGAYGYTFGSGTRLTVV.